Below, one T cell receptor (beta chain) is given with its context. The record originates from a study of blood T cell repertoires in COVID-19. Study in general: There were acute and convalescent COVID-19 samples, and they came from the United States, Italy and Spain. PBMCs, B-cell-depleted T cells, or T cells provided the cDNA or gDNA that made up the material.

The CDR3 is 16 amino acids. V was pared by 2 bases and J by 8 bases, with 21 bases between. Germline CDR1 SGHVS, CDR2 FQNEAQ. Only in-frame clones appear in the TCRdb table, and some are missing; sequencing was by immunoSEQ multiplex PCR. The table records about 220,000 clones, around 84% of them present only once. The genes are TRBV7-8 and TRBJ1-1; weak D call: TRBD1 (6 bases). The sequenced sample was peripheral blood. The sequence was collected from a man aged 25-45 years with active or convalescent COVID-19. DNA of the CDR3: TGTGCCAGCAGCTTAATAGTCGGGCAGGGGAACTCCGAAGCTTTCTTT. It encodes CASSLIVGQGNSEAFF.